These 20 T cell receptor beta chains were sequenced from one sample in a study of T-cell memory formation after mild COVID-19. TCRdb re-derived calls from the 5' RACE reads in MiXCR, one entry per CDR3 protein. The sample shows some 290,000 distinct CDR3 sequences, about 17% of them seen only once. Sequenced sample: PBMCs or a T cell subset sorted from them (not recorded which). Every receptor here comes from a man aged 18 to 35 who had mild COVID-19 (a few samples of this study predate the infection). Cell type and time point are not known.

The chain joins TRBV6-5 to TRBJ2-7, with 8 bases fitting TRBD1. From germline, CDR1 is MNHEY and CDR2 SVGAGI. The CDR3 totals 15 residues. V lost 5 bases, J lost 3 bases, and 9 bases stayed unmatched. CDR3 protein: CASSQRTGIIYEQYF. The CDR3 bases are TGTGCCAGCAGTCAAAGGACAGGGATCATCTACGAGCAGTACTTC.

The chain couples TRBV28 to TRBJ2-2; D perhaps matches TRBD2 (5 bases). Germline CDR1 and CDR2: MDHEN and SYDVKM. Trimming cost V 6 bases and J 2 bases, with 16 bases left between them. The CDR3 is made up of 16 amino acids. CDR3 loop: CASSPYGRGNTGELFF. The CDR3 DNA reads as TGTGCCAGCAGCCCATATGGTCGGGGAAACACCGGGGAGCTGTTTTTT. Based on the CDR3 plus reference TRBV28 and TRBJ2-2, the full variable domain is DVKVTQSSRYLVKRTGEKVFLECVQDMDHENMFWYRQDPGLGLRLIYFSYDVKMKEKGDIPEGYSVSREKKERFSLILESASTNQTSMYLCASSPYGRGNTGELFFGEGSRLTVL.

The V gene is TRBV5-5, the J gene TRBJ1-5; 9 positions match TRBD1. The CDR3 is 17 residues long. V trimming: 3 bases; J trimming: 1 base; junction bases outside the gene matches: 8. The germline V gene has CDR1 SGHKS and CDR2 YYEKEE (reference sequence). CDR3 nucleotide sequence: TGTGCCAGCAGCTCTTATGGGACAGGGTGGAGCAATCAGCCCCAGCATTTT. It is translated as CASSSYGTGWSNQPQHF.

The chain recombines TRBV19 with TRBJ2-3; tentatively, D is TRBD2 (6 bases). The CDR3 length is 14 residues. Trimming took 6 bases from V and 8 from J, leaving 18 bases between them. The germline CDR1 and CDR2 sequences are LNHDA and SQIVND (reference sequence). The CDR3 DNA reads as TGTGCCAGTAGCGCGGGACCCCCTGGGAGTACGCAGTATTTT. Protein product: CASSAGPPGSTQYF.

The chain uses TRBV5-4 and TRBJ1-1; possible D gene TRBD1, 5 bases. Trimming removed 0 bases from V and 1 base from J, with 7 bases in between. The CDR3 is 14 amino acids. Germline V gene lookup returns CDR1 SGHNT and CDR2 YYREEE (reference sequence). CDR3 DNA: TGTGCCAGCAGCTTGGGACAGAAGAACACTGAAGCTTTCTTT. Protein sequence: CASSLGQKNTEAFF.

V gene TRBV4-3 combines with J gene TRBJ1-1; 10 positions agree with TRBD1. The CDR3 has 15 amino acids. Germline CDR1 and CDR2: LGHNA and YSLEER. With 1 base clipped from V and 4 bases from J, the junction kept 3 bases outside the gene matches. The CDR3, as DNA: TGCGCCAGCAGCCAAGTGGACAGGGGGAGCACTGAAGCTTTCTTT. Residues: CASSQVDRGSTEAFF.

The CDR3: CASSIRQGRIQYF. In DNA form, the CDR3 reads TGTGCCAGTAGTATCAGACAGGGTCGCATTCAGTACTTC. V usage is TRBV19 and J usage is TRBJ2-4; 7 nucleotides match TRBD1. From germline, CDR1 is LNHDA and CDR2 SQIVND (reference sequence). The V and J ends lost 3 bases and 9 bases, in that order; junction bases with no gene match: 5. This CDR3 region has 13 residues.

The rearrangement uses TRBV5-1 and TRBJ2-3, with a weak D call TRBD2 (6 bases). Trimming pared 3 bases from V and 5 bases from J, leaving 16 bases between. This CDR3 has 15 amino acids. The germline V gene has CDR1 SGHRS and CDR2 YFSETQ. CDR3 nucleotide sequence: TGCGCCAGCAGCTCACTGACTAGTTTGGGAGATACGCAGTATTTT. Its translation is CASSSLTSLGDTQYF.

This clonotype was found many times. This rearrangement joins TRBV20-1 to TRBJ2-1; 12 positions match TRBD2. This CDR3 has 16 amino acids. Germline CDR1 is DFQATT and CDR2 is SNEGSKA (reference sequence). The trim removed 6 bases at V and 9 bases at J, leaving 15 bases unmatched. CDR3 sequence: CSAARLAGARDAEQFF. CDR3 bases: TGCAGTGCGGCCCGACTAGCGGGGGCGAGAGACGCTGAGCAGTTCTTC.

The chain links TRBV7-2 to TRBJ2-5, with 9 bases identical to TRBD2. Germline CDR1 SGHTA, CDR2 FQGNSA. The CDR3 consists of 16 residues. With V trimmed by 7 bases and J by 4 bases, 13 bases remained unmatched. Here the CDR3 reads CASKLGDLAGRETQYF. CDR3 sequence (DNA): TGTGCCAGCAAGCTTGGGGACCTAGCGGGGAGAGAGACCCAGTACTTC.

This clonotype turned up a few times. The gene calls are TRBV7-9 and TRBJ2-5; TRBD2 might be the D (6 bases). Trimming removed 3 bases from V and 3 bases from J, with 14 bases in between. This CDR3 is built from 15 residues. From germline, CDR1 is SEHNR and CDR2 FQNEAQ (reference sequence). CDR3 protein: CASSFQLAFKETQYF. CDR3 nucleotide sequence: TGTGCCAGCAGCTTCCAACTAGCATTTAAAGAGACCCAGTACTTC. Drawing the rest from reference TRBV7-9 and TRBJ2-5, the complete variable domain is DTGVSQNPRHKITKRGQNVTFRCDPISEHNRLYWYRQTLGQGPEFLTYFQNEAQLEKSRLLSDRFSAERPKGSFSTLEIQRTEQGDSAMYLCASSFQLAFKETQYFGPGTRLLVL.

The genes are TRBV4-1 and TRBJ2-4; D unresolved. The CDR3 consists of 15 residues. Germline CDR1 MGHRA, CDR2 YSYEKL. The ends were cut back, 4 bases at V and 0 bases at J, with 10 bases in the middle. CDR3 bases: TGCGCCAGCAGCCTCCTACACGTAGCCAAAAACATTCAGTACTTC. Its translation: CASSLLHVAKNIQYF.

This clonotype was seen a handful of times. The chain links TRBV7-2 to TRBJ2-1; D is perhaps TRBD1 or TRBD2 (7 bases each). Trimming pared 4 bases from V and 6 bases from J, leaving 16 bases between. CDR1 is SGHTA and CDR2 is FQGNSA in the germline V gene. The CDR3 spans 15 residues. The CDR3: CASSSQGGGFNEQFF. In DNA, the CDR3 is TGTGCCAGCAGCTCCCAGGGGGGGGGATTCAATGAGCAGTTCTTC.

This chain uses TRBV10-2 with TRBJ1-6, with D unresolved. The CDR3 covers 16 residues. Germline-derived CDR1 and CDR2 are WSHSY and SAAADI. V lost 1 base, J lost 8 bases, and 15 bases lay in between. CDR3 sequence (DNA): TGCGCCAGCAGTGAGTATCGGAATTCAAGGGATTCACCCCTCCACTTT. It codes for CASSEYRNSRDSPLHF.

The chain joins TRBV6-5 to TRBJ1-1; 9 nucleotides match TRBD1. The germline V gene encodes CDR1 MNHEY and CDR2 SVGAGI. This CDR3 has 14 amino acids. The V gene end was trimmed by 4 bases and the J gene end by 5 bases; junction bases not matched to a gene: 5. The CDR3 here is CASSSAGTGTEAFF. The CDR3 DNA reads as TGTGCCAGCAGTTCCGCCGGGACAGGGACTGAAGCTTTCTTT.

This clonotype has just a few counts. This CDR3 is CASSSGQGRNGYTF. The DNA for the CDR3 is TGTGCCAGCAGCTCTGGACAGGGGAGGAATGGCTACACCTTC. The chain carries TRBV7-2 and TRBJ1-2, with 9 bases identical to TRBD1. Germline CDR1 reads SGHTA; CDR2 reads FQGNSA. With 4 bases clipped from V and 6 bases from J, the junction kept 6 bases outside the gene matches. This CDR3 region has 14 residues.

J is TRBJ2-7 and V is TRBV29-1; possibly TRBD1 for D (6 bases). Germline V lookup: CDR1 SQVTM, CDR2 ANQGSEA. The length of the CDR3 is 17 residues. V gave up 0 bases and J gave up 6 bases, with 24 bases separating them. CDR3 protein: CSVEDPTRTADLGEQYF. The DNA of the CDR3 is TGCAGCGTTGAAGATCCCACTCGGACAGCTGACCTAGGCGAGCAGTACTTC.

The chain combines TRBV5-4 with TRBJ1-2; 10 nucleotides line up with TRBD1. The V segment lost 5 bases and the J segment 4 bases; nucleotides outside the gene matches: 8. Looked up from germline, CDR1 is SGHNT and CDR2 is YYREEE (reference sequence). This CDR3 has 15 amino acids. In DNA, the CDR3 is TGTGCCAGCAGATCACCGGGACAGGGGACCTATGGCTACACCTTC. Amino acid sequence: CASRSPGQGTYGYTF.

This clonotype was detected a few times. This chain joins TRBV7-3 and TRBJ2-7; D is possibly TRBD1 (6 bases). The germline CDR1 and CDR2 sequences are SGHTA and FQGTGA. With 5 bases removed from V and 7 bases from J, the gap between germline ends came to 15 bases. The CDR3 contains 13 residues. The CDR3 sequence: CASSQGTEEEQYF. In DNA form, the CDR3 reads TGTGCCAGCAGCCAGGGGACGGAGGAGGAGCAGTACTTC.

At least ten counts were recorded for this clonotype. CDR3 sequence reads: CATDRGRTQYF. The DNA for the CDR3 is TGTGCCACGGACAGGGGACGGACGCAGTATTTT. The rearrangement joins TRBV12-3 or TRBV12-4 to TRBJ2-3, with TRBD1 matching 9 bases. V shed 10 bases and J 9 bases; nucleotides not matched to a gene: 5. CDR3 length: 11 residues.